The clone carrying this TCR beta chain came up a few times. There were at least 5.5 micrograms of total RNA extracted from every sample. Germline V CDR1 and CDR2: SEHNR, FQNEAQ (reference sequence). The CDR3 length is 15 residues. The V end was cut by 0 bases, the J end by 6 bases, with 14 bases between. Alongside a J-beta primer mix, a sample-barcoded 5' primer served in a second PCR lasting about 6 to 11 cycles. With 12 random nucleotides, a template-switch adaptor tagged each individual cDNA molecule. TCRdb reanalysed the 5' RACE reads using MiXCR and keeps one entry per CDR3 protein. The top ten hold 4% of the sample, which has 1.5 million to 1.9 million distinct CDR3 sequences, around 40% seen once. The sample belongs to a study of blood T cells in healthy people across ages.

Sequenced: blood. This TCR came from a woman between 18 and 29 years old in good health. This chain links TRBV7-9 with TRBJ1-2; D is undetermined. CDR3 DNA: TGTGCCAGCAGCTTAGCGGGAGGGCAGGTGAATGGCTACACCTTC. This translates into CASSLAGGQVNGYTF.